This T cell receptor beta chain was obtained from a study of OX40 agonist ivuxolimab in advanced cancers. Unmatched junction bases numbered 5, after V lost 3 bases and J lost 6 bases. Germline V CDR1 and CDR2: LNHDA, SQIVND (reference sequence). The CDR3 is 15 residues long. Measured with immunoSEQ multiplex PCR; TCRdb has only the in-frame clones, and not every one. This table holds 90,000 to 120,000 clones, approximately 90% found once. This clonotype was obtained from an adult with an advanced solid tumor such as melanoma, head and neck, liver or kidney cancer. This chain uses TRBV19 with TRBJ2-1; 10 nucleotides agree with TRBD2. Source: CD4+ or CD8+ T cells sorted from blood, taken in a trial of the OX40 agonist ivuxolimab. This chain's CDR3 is CASSMRLAGANEQFF. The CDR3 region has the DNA TGTGCCAGTAGTATGCGTCTAGCGGGAGCCAATGAGCAGTTCTTC.